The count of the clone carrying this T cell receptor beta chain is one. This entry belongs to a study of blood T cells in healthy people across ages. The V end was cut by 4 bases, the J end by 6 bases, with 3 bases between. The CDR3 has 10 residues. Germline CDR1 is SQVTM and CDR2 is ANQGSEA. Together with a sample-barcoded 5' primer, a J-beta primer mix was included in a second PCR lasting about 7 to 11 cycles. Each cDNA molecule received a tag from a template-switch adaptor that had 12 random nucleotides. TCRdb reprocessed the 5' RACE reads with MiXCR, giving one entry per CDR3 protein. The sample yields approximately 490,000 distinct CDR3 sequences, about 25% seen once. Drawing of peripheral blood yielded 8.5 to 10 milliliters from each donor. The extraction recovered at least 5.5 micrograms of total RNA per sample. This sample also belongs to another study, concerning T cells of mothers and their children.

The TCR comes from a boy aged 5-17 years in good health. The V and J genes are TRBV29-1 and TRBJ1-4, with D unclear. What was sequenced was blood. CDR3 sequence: CSVVDEKLFF. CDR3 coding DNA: TGCAGCGTTGTAGATGAAAAACTGTTTTTT. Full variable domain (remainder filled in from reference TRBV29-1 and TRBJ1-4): SAVISQKPSRDICQRGTSLTIQCQVDSQVTMMFWYRQQPGQSLTLIATANQGSEATYESGFVIDKFPISRPNLTFSTLTVSNMSPEDSSIYLCSVVDEKLFFGSGTQLSVL.